These 7 T cell receptor beta chains were all obtained from the same sample, sequenced in a study of tumor-infiltrating lymphocytes in oesophageal squamous cell carcinoma. TCRdb called the PCR reads again in MiXCR, with one record for every CDR3 protein. The table shows fewer than 25,000 distinct CDR3 sequences, with about a third occurring only once. The sample was esophageal tumor tissue. The source is a female donor with esophageal squamous cell carcinoma.

This clonotype has ten or more counts. The rearrangement uses TRBV28 and TRBJ2-2, with 7 bases identical to TRBD2. Germline V lookup: CDR1 MDHEN, CDR2 SYDVKM. V dropped 8 bases and J dropped 1; count of bases not matched to a gene: 7. There are 15 residues in the CDR3. The CDR3 nucleotides are TGTGCCAGCGGGAAGGAGCGGGAGAACACCGGGGAGCTGTTTTTT. It encodes CASGKERENTGELFF.

This clonotype was counted once. Since a much larger clone is just one base distant, this may be a read error. CDR3 bases: TGCGCCAGCAGCTTGAAGGCAGGAGCTGGGGGGCCGACCCAGTTCTTC. This codes for CASSLKAGAGGPTQFF. This chain connects TRBV5-1 to TRBJ2-3, with D perhaps given as TRBD1 or TRBD2 (6 bases each). The J call may be faulty, since TRBJ2-1 better matches the DNA end. Germline values: CDR1 SGHRS, CDR2 YFSETQ. CDR3 length: 16 residues.

This clonotype has ten or more counts. The gene calls are TRBV27 and TRBJ2-1; 14 nucleotides line up with TRBD2. The J call could be wrong; TRBJ2-7 is a better fit for the DNA end. Germline V CDR1 and CDR2: MNHEY, SMNVEV (reference sequence). CDR3 length: 16 residues. CDR3 residues: CASSPTSGRAYNEQYF. Here the CDR3 DNA reads TGTGCCAGCAGTCCGACTAGCGGGAGGGCGTACAATGAGCAGTACTTC.

As DNA, the CDR3 is TGTGCCAGCAGCTTAAGGACAGGCTCTTATGAAAAACTGTTTTTT. As protein: CASSLRTGSYEKLFF. This rearrangement joins TRBV7-3 to TRBJ1-4, with 7 bases matching TRBD1. Germline V CDR1 and CDR2: SGHTA, FQGTGA. The V gene end was trimmed by 1 base and the J gene end by 6 bases; junction bases not matched to a gene: 5. The CDR3 runs 15 residues. The full variable domain, with the rest looked up from reference TRBV7-3 and TRBJ1-4, is GAGVSQTPSNKVTEKGKYVELRCDPISGHTALYWYRQSLGQGPEFLIYFQGTGAADDSGLPNDRFFAVRPEGSVSTLKIQRTERGDSAVYLCASSLRTGSYEKLFFGSGTQLSVL.

V is TRBV7-4 and J is TRBJ2-1, with 7 bases aligning to TRBD2. The germline V gene encodes CDR1 SGHVT and CDR2 SQSDAQ. V gave up 2 bases and J gave up 8 bases; unmatched junction bases: 6. The CDR3 consists of 14 residues. The CDR3 sequence: CASSLNGGTDEQFF. The CDR3 DNA reads as TGTGCCAGCAGCTTAAACGGGGGGACCGATGAGCAGTTCTTC.

This clonotype was recorded a few times. The chain employs TRBV12-3 or TRBV12-4 and TRBJ2-5, with 9 bases that match TRBD1. J gave up 2 bases and V 4 bases, and 8 bases lay outside the gene matches. The CDR3 runs 16 residues. The CDR3 sequence is CASSWDRAGIQETQYF. As DNA, the CDR3 is TGTGCCAGCAGTTGGGACAGGGCCGGAATTCAAGAGACCCAGTACTTC.

The chain combines TRBV9 with TRBJ1-1; D is unclear. In germline, CDR1 is SGDLS, CDR2 YYNGEE. Trimming stripped 0 bases from V and 2 bases from J, with 14 bases between. The CDR3 length is 16 residues. DNA of the CDR3: TGTGCCAGCAGCGTAGATCCGGTCAACCTCAACACTGAAGCTTTCTTT. It is translated as CASSVDPVNLNTEAFF.